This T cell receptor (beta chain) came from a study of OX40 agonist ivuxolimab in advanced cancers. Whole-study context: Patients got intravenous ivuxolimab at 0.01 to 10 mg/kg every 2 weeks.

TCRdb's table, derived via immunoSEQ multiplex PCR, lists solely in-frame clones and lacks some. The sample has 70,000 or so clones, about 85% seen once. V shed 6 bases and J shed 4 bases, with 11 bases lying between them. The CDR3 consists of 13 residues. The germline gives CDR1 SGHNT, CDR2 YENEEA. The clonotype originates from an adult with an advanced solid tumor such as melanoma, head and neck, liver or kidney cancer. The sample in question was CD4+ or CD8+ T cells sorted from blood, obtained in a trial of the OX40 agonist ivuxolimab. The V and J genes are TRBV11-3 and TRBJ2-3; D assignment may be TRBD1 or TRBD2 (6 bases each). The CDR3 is CASRGGGSDTQYF. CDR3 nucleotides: TGTGCCAGCAGAGGAGGGGGGTCAGATACGCAGTATTTT.